This T cell receptor beta chain was captured in a study of cytomegalovirus exposure and HLA in healthy donors. Study-level results: Later work found most CMV-associated TCR beta chains apparently HLA-restricted. About 87% or about 30% of the time was how often most TCR beta V segments were productive, according to an earlier analysis.

From germline, CDR1 is LGHNA and CDR2 YSLEER. V was trimmed by 0 bases and J by 4 bases, leaving 12 bases between them. The CDR3 spans 15 residues. This PCR relied on a set of 60 Vbeta primers and 13 Jbeta primers. Sequencing used immunoSEQ multiplex PCR; TCRdb keeps in-frame clones, though not all of them. The data show 100,000 to 150,000 clones, around 73% seen once. Concerning this clone itself: Antigen: not known.

V gene TRBV4-3 combines with J gene TRBJ1-2; D unclear. The receptor was derived from a female donor in good health and CMV-seronegative. Sequenced input: PBMCs. In nucleotides, the CDR3 is TGCGCCAGCAGCCAAGATAACCCCCCGAGCTATGGCTACACCTTC. Protein: CASSQDNPPSYGYTF.